This TCR beta chain was found in a study of T cells in Graves' hyperthyroidism and ophthalmopathy. The study, taken as a whole, reports: A model of 13 V-J pairs discriminated ophthalmopathy from stable hyperthyroidism.

RNA transcripts provided the source from which TCR beta CDR3 regions were amplified. First-round RT-PCR of the TCR CDR3 relied on the HTBI primer set. TCRdb re-derived calls from the multiplex PCR reads in MiXCR, one entry per CDR3 protein. The data hold 300,000 to 450,000 distinct CDR3 sequences, with roughly 18% observed a single time. CDR1 is ENHRY and CDR2 is SYGVKD in the germline V gene. The CDR3 covers 14 residues. Uncontrolled infection, other autoimmune disease, pregnancy or lactation led to exclusion. Source material for PBMCs was over 8 ml fresh peripheral blood. Comments on this clonotype: Its specificity is not known. At one end, the junction sequence differs from germline, possibly due to a read error.

Material for sequencing was blood. This sequence was found in a young man with Graves' ophthalmopathy. This chain uses TRBV10-3 with TRBJ1-6; D might be TRBD1 (6 bases). CDR3: CAVRPEGGNSPLHF. The CDR3 coding sequence is TGTGCCGTCAGGCCTGAGGGGGGGAATTCACCCCTCCACTTT.